This T cell receptor (beta chain) was profiled in a study of PD-L1 blockade in urothelial cancer. As for the study in general: Median T cell yield from blood was roughly 140,000.

Germline V gene sequence: CDR1 SGHTA, CDR2 FQGNSA. V shed 2 bases, J shed 2 bases, and the junction held 1 base outside the gene matches. The length of the CDR3 is 14 residues. The repertoire was sequenced with immunoSEQ multiplex PCR; TCRdb's copy has only in-frame clones and lacks some. The sample yields some 45,000 clones, around 84% seen once. A word on this clone: Its specificity is not known.

Overall study results and limits: Pretreatment clonality of the blood TCR repertoire below the median was predictive of superior survival.

Time point described: pretreatment peripheral blood. The sequencing here drew on PBMCs, taken around atezolizumab (anti-PD-L1) treatment. The TCR comes from a man aged 55-75 years with urothelial cancer. The V call is TRBV7-2, the J call TRBJ2-7; 9 nucleotides align to TRBD2. In nucleotides, the CDR3 is TGTGCCAGCAGCTTAAGCGGGGGGACCTACGAGCAGTACTTC. Protein product: CASSLSGGTYEQYF.